This is a list of T cell receptor beta chains from one sample in a study of blood T cell repertoires in COVID-19. Measured with immunoSEQ multiplex PCR; TCRdb has only the in-frame clones, and not every one. The top ten hold 15% to 20% of the sample, which has 100,000 to 120,000 clones, 82% seen once. Sequenced: peripheral blood. These receptor sequences come from a woman between 55 and 75 years old with acute or convalescent COVID-19. Each CDR3 is given with its conserved first and last residue. The D gene is left open where the match is weak. Size values are once, few and many counts, or a class for expanded clones, and some rows have none.

v_gene	j_gene	d_gene	abundance	CDR3nt	CDR3aa
TRBV4-3	TRBJ2-5	.	.	TGCGCCAGCAGCCAAGAAATGAGAGGAGAGACCCAGTACTTC	CASSQEMRGETQYF
TRBV6-2/TRBV6-3	TRBJ2-7	TRBD2	.	TGTGCCAGCAGCCGGACTAGCGGGCTCTACGAGCAGTACTTC	CASSRTSGLYEQYF
TRBV11-2	TRBJ2-3	TRBD1	.	TGTGCCAGCAGCGTTCAGGGGGCTACGACAGATACGCAGTATTTT	CASSVQGATTDTQYF
TRBV14	TRBJ2-3	.	.	TGTGCCAGCAGCCCGCATAGTGGCACAGATACGCAGTATTTT	CASSPHSGTDTQYF
TRBV5-1	TRBJ1-1	.	.	TGCGCCAGTACAGGGAATCTGAACACTGAAGCTTTCTTT	CASTGNLNTEAFF
TRBV5-4	TRBJ2-7	TRBD2	.	TGTGCCAGCAGCTCTCAGATGGGGGGGGGATCCTACGAGCAGTACTTC	CASSSQMGGGSYEQYF
TRBV10-3	TRBJ1-1	.	.	TGTGCCATCAGAGGGGGAAAGACTGAAGCTTTCTTT	CAIRGGKTEAFF
TRBV5-6	TRBJ1-5	TRBD1	once	TGTGCCAGCAGCTTAAAGGACAGGGGGAATAATCAGCCCCAGCATTTT	CASSLKDRGNNQPQHF
TRBV5-6	TRBJ2-1	.	.	TGTGCCAGCAGCTTCCCGTCCCTACTTGAGCAGTTCTTC	CASSFPSLLEQFF
TRBV5-5	TRBJ1-1	.	.	TGTGCCAGCAGCTTGGGGGGAGGGCACACTGAAGCTTTCTTT	CASSLGGGHTEAFF
TRBV4-3	TRBJ1-1	.	once	TGCGCCAGCAGCCAAGATCAGTCTAACACTGAAGCTTTCTTT	CASSQDQSNTEAFF
TRBV18	TRBJ1-6	.	.	TGTGCCAGCTCACCAGGCGAGCGCTACTATAATTCACCCCTCCACTTT	CASSPGERYYNSPLHF
TRBV30	TRBJ1-1	.	.	TGTGCCTGGAGGGTTTGGGGCAACACTGAAGCTTTCTTT	CAWRVWGNTEAFF
TRBV7-9	TRBJ1-2	TRBD1	.	TGTGCCAGCAGCTCTTACAGGGGAGGCGGCTACACCTTC	CASSSYRGGGYTF
TRBV9	TRBJ1-2	TRBD1	once	TGTGCCAGCAGCGAGTTCCCATCACAGGGGTCGGGCGGCTACACCTTC	CASSEFPSQGSGGYTF
TRBV20-1	TRBJ2-1	.	.	TGCAGTGCTAGGTTCGCGAATGAGCAGTTCTTC	CSARFANEQFF
TRBV9	TRBJ2-3	TRBD2	.	TGTGCCAGCAGCGTACGGGGGGACCCATTAGATACGCAGTATTTT	CASSVRGDPLDTQYF
TRBV7-3	TRBJ1-2	TRBD1	.	TGTGCCAGCAGCTTCACGGACAGGGGGAGCTATGGCTACACCTTC	CASSFTDRGSYGYTF
TRBV6-6	TRBJ1-2	.	once	TGTGCCAGCAGTTATGGGGGGGGACAAAGTGGTGGCTACACCTTC	CASSYGGGQSGGYTF
TRBV7-9	TRBJ2-7	TRBD1	.	TGTGCCAGCAGAACCGAGAGACAGGGGCCCTACGAGCAGTACTTC	CASRTERQGPYEQYF
TRBV30	TRBJ2-7	TRBD1	.	TGTGCCTGGAGTGTACAGGGGGCATGGGAGCAGTACTTC	CAWSVQGAWEQYF
TRBV7-9	TRBJ2-5	.	once	TGTGCCAGCAGCTCCAACCGTGGCGAGACCCAGTACTTC	CASSSNRGETQYF
TRBV3-1/TRBV3-2	TRBJ1-4	TRBD1	few	TGTGCCAGCAGCCACGGGGGACAGGGGGCCTATAATGAAAAACTGTTTTTT	CASSHGGQGAYNEKLFF
TRBV7-2	TRBJ1-2	TRBD1	.	TGTGCCAGCAGCTTATCGGGATACCGGGACAGAATCTATGGCTACACCTTC	CASSLSGYRDRIYGYTF
TRBV30	TRBJ1-5	TRBD1	.	TGTGCCTGGAGTTCGAAGCGGGGGACAGTCAATCAGCCCCAGCATTTT	CAWSSKRGTVNQPQHF
TRBV28	TRBJ2-7	TRBD1	.	TGTGCCAGCAGCCAAAACCGGGACAGCTCCTACGAGCAGTACTTC	CASSQNRDSSYEQYF
TRBV4-1	TRBJ1-5	.	.	TGCGCCAGCAGCCGTCTGAGGAATCAGCCCCAGCATTTT	CASSRLRNQPQHF
TRBV19	TRBJ1-1	.	.	TGTGCCAGTAGTATCCAAAGGGAGGGGACTGAAGCTTTCTTT	CASSIQREGTEAFF
TRBV6-5	TRBJ2-7	.	.	TGTGCCAGCAGAGATAGGACTGACTACGAGCAGTACTTC	CASRDRTDYEQYF